Listed here are 21 T cell receptor beta chains from one sample, sequenced in a study of regulatory T cells in long-lasting Graves disease. The TCR beta library used iRepertoire HTBI primers with Arm-PCR amplification of CDR3. TCRdb reanalysed the multiplex PCR reads using MiXCR and keeps one entry per CDR3 protein. The table records around 250,000 distinct CDR3 sequences, about 20% of them present only once. The time point: newly diagnosed GD, antithyroid drugs for less than 3 months. Researchers made the TCR library from RNA that was extracted from PBMCs. The data also belong to a second study, concerning T cells in Graves' hyperthyroidism and ophthalmopathy.

The material was peripheral blood mononuclear cells (PBMCs), obtained at new diagnosis, from a patient treated with antithyroid drugs. The source is a woman in her thirties with Graves disease.

This clonotype was detected ten times or more. The chain has TRBV3-1 and TRBJ2-7; TRBD1 matches 8 bases. Per the germline V gene, CDR1 is LGHDT and CDR2 is YNNKEL (reference sequence). V trimming: 4 bases; J trimming: 0 bases; junction bases outside the gene matches: 2. This CDR3 has 14 amino acids. The DNA for the CDR3 is TGTGCCAGCAGCCGCGGACAGGGCTCCTACGAGCAGTACTTC. It translates to CASSRGQGSYEQYF.

This clonotype was found many times. The rearrangement links TRBV9 to TRBJ2-1, with 7 bases lining up with TRBD2. The CDR3 spans 16 residues. CDR1 and CDR2 from the germline V gene are SGDLS and YYNGEE. V was clipped by 0 bases and J by 3 bases; unmatched bases: 6. CDR3 coding DNA: TGTGCCAGCAGCGTAGACATGGGGGGGAGCTACAATGAGCAGTTCTTC. Its protein is CASSVDMGGSYNEQFF.

In regard to this clonotype: A far larger clone is one nucleotide away, so this likely arose from a read error. The CDR3 sequence is CASSARTGGFDNEQYF. The DNA of the CDR3 is TGTGCCAGCAGCGCCCGGACAGGGGGCTTTGACAATGAGCAGTACTTC. This chain joins TRBV7-9 and TRBJ2-4; TRBD1 aligns across 11 bases. This CDR3 has 16 amino acids. The germline CDR1 and CDR2 sequences are SEHNR and FQNEAQ (reference sequence). V lost 5 bases and J lost 13; bases outside the gene matches: 16. Based on the CDR3 plus reference TRBV7-9 and TRBJ2-4, the full variable domain is DTGVSQNPRHKITKRGQNVTFRCDPISEHNRLYWYRQTLGQGPEFLTYFQNEAQLEKSRLLSDRFSAERPKGSFSTLEIQRTEQGDSAMYLCASSARTGGFDNEQYFGAGTRLSVL.

This chain joins TRBV4-2 and TRBJ2-7; 10 nucleotides agree with TRBD1. After removal of 2 bases from V and 4 bases from J, the junction contained 5 bases not matched to a gene. Looked up from germline, CDR1 is LGHNA and CDR2 is YNFKEQ. This CDR3 has 15 amino acids. The DNA for the CDR3 is TGTGCCAGCAGCCAACCGGGACAGGGGACTTACGAGCAGTACTTC. Residues: CASSQPGQGTYEQYF.

This clonotype was found many times. V and J are TRBV9 and TRBJ1-1, with 10 bases lining up with TRBD1. The CDR3 length is 18 residues. Trimming at V came to 4 bases and at J to 1 base, leaving 13 bases not matched to a gene. Germline V gene lookup returns CDR1 SGDLS and CDR2 YYNGEE. The CDR3 DNA sequence: TGTGCCAGCAGCCCCCGGACAGGGGGGATTTTCTCGAACACTGAAGCTTTCTTT. As protein: CASSPRTGGIFSNTEAFF.

The CDR3 here is CSVALAGAGFGELFF. The CDR3 DNA sequence: TGCAGCGTTGCATTAGCGGGGGCCGGTTTCGGGGAGCTGTTTTTT. The chain is built from TRBV29-1 and TRBJ2-2, with 9 bases lining up with TRBD2. CDR3 length: 15 amino acids. Germline V gene data show CDR1 as SQVTM and CDR2 as ANQGSEA. J was trimmed by 7 bases and V by 4 bases; bases with no gene match: 10.

This clonotype was seen repeatedly, ten times or more. The chain is built from TRBV5-1 and TRBJ1-1, with D possibly TRBD1 on 6 matching bases. CDR1 and CDR2 from the germline V gene are SGHRS and YFSETQ. CDR3 length: 15 residues. V was pared by 5 bases and J by 0 bases, with 14 bases between. CDR3 coding DNA: TGCGCCAGCAGACTAGGGGGGCACATGAACACTGAAGCTTTCTTT. It yields the protein CASRLGGHMNTEAFF.

This clonotype has at least ten counts. This sequence joins TRBV5-6 and TRBJ2-2; D gene uncertain. From germline, CDR1 is SGHDT and CDR2 YYEEEE. V lost 4 bases, J lost 7 bases, and 20 bases lay in between. The CDR3 is made up of 16 amino acids. The CDR3 loop reads CASSPLGRTRGGELFF. The CDR3 bases are TGTGCCAGCAGCCCCTTGGGCAGGACCAGAGGCGGGGAGCTGTTTTTT. Based on the CDR3 plus reference TRBV5-6 and TRBJ2-2, the full variable domain is DAGVTQSPTHLIKTRGQQVTLRCSPKSGHDTVSWYQQALGQGPQFIFQYYEEEERQRGNFPDRFSGHQFPNYSSELNVNALLLGDSALYLCASSPLGRTRGGELFFGEGSRLTVL.

This clonotype was detected ten times or more. This chain uses TRBV4-1 with TRBJ2-2; TRBD2 agrees at 12 bases. The CDR3 length is 18 residues. The germline CDR1 and CDR2 sequences are MGHRA and YSYEKL. Trimming cost V 6 bases and J 0 bases; bases outside gene matches: 8. In nucleotides, the CDR3 is TGCGCCAGCAGGTCACCACTAGCGGGGGGCGCGAACACCGGGGAGCTGTTTTTT. This codes for CASRSPLAGGANTGELFF.

This clonotype has ten or more counts. V usage is TRBV20-1 and J usage is TRBJ1-5, with D possibly matching TRBD1 (6 bases). V lost 3 bases, J lost 3 bases, and 12 bases lay in between. This CDR3 spans 14 amino acids. Germline CDR1 reads DFQATT; CDR2 reads SNEGSKA (reference sequence). The CDR3 nucleotides are TGCAGTGCTAGCACAGGGATCCACAATCAGCCCCAGCATTTT. Translation gives CSASTGIHNQPQHF.

This clonotype was seen ten or more times. The J gene is TRBJ1-1, the V gene TRBV5-1, with a tentative D call TRBD1 (5 bases). Germline V CDR1 and CDR2: SGHRS, YFSETQ. The V end lost 0 bases, the J end lost 3 bases, and 15 bases lay between the germline ends. The CDR3 contains 16 residues. Written as DNA, the CDR3 is TGCGCCAGCAGCTTGGGGGGACCTCGGGGGTACACTGAAGCTTTCTTT. Amino acid sequence: CASSLGGPRGYTEAFF. Together with reference TRBV5-1 and TRBJ1-1, the CDR3 gives the full variable domain: KAGVTQTPRYLIKTRGQQVTLSCSPISGHRSVSWYQQTPGQGLQFLFEYFSETQRNKGNFPGRFSGRQFSNSRSEMNVSTLELGDSALYLCASSLGGPRGYTEAFFGQGTRLTVV.

This clonotype was observed a handful of times. CDR3 sequence reads: CSARILGSNLSNQPQHF. CDR3 coding DNA: TGCAGTGCTAGAATTCTCGGGAGTAACTTAAGCAATCAGCCCCAGCATTTT. The chain employs TRBV20-1 and TRBJ1-5; no reliable D call. The V end was cut by 2 bases, the J end by 1 base, with 18 bases between. Germline V gene data show CDR1 as DFQATT and CDR2 as SNEGSKA (reference sequence). This CDR3 is 17 amino acids long.

The V call is TRBV5-4, the J call TRBJ1-6; weak D call: TRBD1 (5 bases). The CDR3 is 16 amino acids. The germline gives CDR1 SGHNT, CDR2 YYREEE (reference sequence). Trimming removed 2 bases from V and 5 bases from J, with 14 bases in between. Here the CDR3 reads CASSFGLARDNSPLHF. CDR3 nucleotides: TGTGCCAGCAGCTTTGGATTGGCCAGGGATAATTCACCCCTCCACTTT.

This clonotype was recorded a few times. The V call is TRBV9, the J call TRBJ1-1, with a weak D call TRBD1 (5 bases). The CDR3 spans 15 residues. Trimming took 4 bases from V and 2 from J, leaving 15 bases between them. Germline-derived CDR1 and CDR2 are SGDLS and YYNGEE. CDR3 region: CASSPRGGVNTEAFF. DNA for the CDR3: TGTGCCAGCAGCCCCCGCGGGGGAGTTAACACTGAAGCTTTCTTT. The complete variable domain, with remaining parts taken from reference TRBV9 and TRBJ1-1, reads DSGVTQTPKHLITATGQRVTLRCSPRSGDLSVYWYQQSLDQGLQFLIQYYNGEERAKGNILERFSAQQFPDLHSELNLSSLELGDSALYFCASSPRGGVNTEAFFGQGTRLTVV.

This clonotype was recorded at least ten times. The chain carries TRBV7-9 and TRBJ1-2, with TRBD1 as a possible D gene (6 bases). The V gene lost 6 bases and the J gene lost 1 base, with 15 bases spanning the gap. The length of the CDR3 is 15 residues. Germline lookup yields CDR1 SEHNR and CDR2 FQNEAQ (reference sequence). For the CDR3, the DNA is TGTGCCAGCAGTTTAACTGGACAGTTTAACTATGGCTACACCTTC. This encodes CASSLTGQFNYGYTF.

In this sample, this clonotype turned up many times. This chain links TRBV7-3 with TRBJ1-1; unclear D gene. The CDR3 length is 13 residues. The germline V gene encodes CDR1 SGHTA and CDR2 FQGTGA. The ends were cut back, 3 bases at V and 0 bases at J, with 5 bases in the middle. CDR3 in DNA: TGTGCCAGCAGCTTTCACTTGAACACTGAAGCTTTCTTT. Its protein product is CASSFHLNTEAFF.

This clonotype has only a few counts. The chain carries TRBV10-2 and TRBJ2-7; 7 nucleotides agree with TRBD1. Losses at the gene ends were 6 bases for V and 2 bases for J; bases not matched to a gene: 10. Per the germline V gene, CDR1 is WSHSY and CDR2 is SAAADI. The CDR3 runs 15 residues. The DNA for the CDR3 is TGCGCCAGCAGCGACGGGACAGTTTTAGCCTACGAGCAGTACTTC. Amino acids: CASSDGTVLAYEQYF.

This clonotype was counted at least ten times. The gene calls are TRBV7-9 and TRBJ2-3; D not resolved. Trimming shortened V by 3 bases and J by 6 bases, and 13 bases separated the two germline ends. The CDR3 contains 14 residues. Germline V gene lookup returns CDR1 SEHNR and CDR2 FQNEAQ (reference sequence). CDR3 sequence (DNA): TGTGCCAGCAGCTTGGCAGGAGACCTGGATACGCAGTATTTT. Its translation: CASSLAGDLDTQYF.

A few counts support this clonotype. The chain is built from TRBV6-2 or TRBV6-3 and TRBJ2-5, with D maybe TRBD2 (6 bases). Germline V lookup: CDR1 MNHEY, CDR2 SVGEGT. V lost 2 bases, J lost 7 bases, and 17 bases lay in between. The CDR3 is made up of 15 amino acids. CDR3 protein: CASSYQRVGPGTQYF. The CDR3 DNA follows: TGTGCCAGCAGTTACCAGCGGGTAGGGCCCGGGACCCAGTACTTC.

As to this clonotype: At one end the junction does not follow the germline gene, possibly because of a read error. The J gene is TRBJ1-1, the V gene TRBV5-5; 10 bases are a match to TRBD1. The CDR3 sequence is 15 residues long. CDR1 is SGHKS, CDR2 YYEKEE, per germline (reference sequence). The DNA of the CDR3 is TGTGCCAGCAGCCGTGAGGGGACAGGGGTACCTGAATCTTTCTTT. Translation gives CASSREGTGVPESFF.

This clonotype was seen more than once but under ten times. This rearrangement joins TRBV7-9 to TRBJ2-1, with D unclear. Germline V gene sequence: CDR1 SEHNR, CDR2 FQNEAQ (reference sequence). The CDR3 spans 13 residues. Deletions cut 8 bases from V and 7 bases from J, with 15 bases between. In DNA form, the CDR3 reads TGTGCCAGCCGTGCCGATAGTCGGAATGAGCAGTTCTTC. Amino acid sequence: CASRADSRNEQFF.